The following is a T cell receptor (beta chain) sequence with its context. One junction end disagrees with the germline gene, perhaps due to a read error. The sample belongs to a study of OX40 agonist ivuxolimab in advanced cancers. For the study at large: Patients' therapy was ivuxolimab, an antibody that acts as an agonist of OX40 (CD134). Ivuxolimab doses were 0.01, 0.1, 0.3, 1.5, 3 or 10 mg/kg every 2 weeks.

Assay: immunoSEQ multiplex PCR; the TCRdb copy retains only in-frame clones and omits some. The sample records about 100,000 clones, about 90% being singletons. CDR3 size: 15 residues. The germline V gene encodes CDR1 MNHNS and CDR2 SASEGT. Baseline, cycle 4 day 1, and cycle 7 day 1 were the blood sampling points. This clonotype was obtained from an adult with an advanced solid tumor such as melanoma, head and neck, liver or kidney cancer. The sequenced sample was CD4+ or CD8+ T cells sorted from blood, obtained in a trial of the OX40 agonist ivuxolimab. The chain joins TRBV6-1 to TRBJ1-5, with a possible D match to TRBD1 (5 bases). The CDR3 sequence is CVSSEEGQGGQPQHF. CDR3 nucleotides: TGTGTCAGCAGTGAGGAAGGGCAGGGCGGTCAGCCCCAGCATTTT.